Listed below are T cell receptor beta chains from one sample, sequenced in a study of CD8+ T cells in alopecia areata. Only in-frame clones appear in the TCRdb table, and some are missing; sequencing was by immunoSEQ multiplex PCR. Of 150,000 to 200,000 clones listed, roughly 70% are singletons. This sample comprised CD4+ T cells sorted from blood, obtained at roughly week 49, from a patient treated with tofacitinib. The receptor set was obtained from a human donor with alopecia areata. Both conserved end residues are part of each CDR3. The D gene is left open where the match is weak. Not every row has a clone size; where given, it reads once, few, many or a size class.

>NA|NA|TRBV7-6|TRBJ2-1
TGTGCCAGCAGCACCGCCCGGGGGAAGAGGGCGGATGAGCAGTTCTTC
CASSTARGKRADEQFF
>NA|NA|TRBV14|TRBJ1-2
TGTGCCAGCAGCCAAGATAACCACTATGGCTACACCTTC
CASSQDNHYGYTF
>NA|few|TRBV29-1|TRBJ2-3
TGCAGCTTGGATCTGGCAGATACGCAGTATTTT
CSLDLADTQYF
>NA|NA|TRBV29-1|TRBJ2-5
TGCAGCGTTGTAAGTCGGCAGCAAGAGACCCAGTACTTC
CSVVSRQQETQYF
>NA|NA|TRBV30|TRBJ1-2
TGTGCCGGGAGGGGACCGCTTAACTATGGCTACACCTTC
CAGRGPLNYGYTF
>TRBD1|few|TRBV9|TRBJ2-7
TGTGCCAGCAGCCCCTTCCAGGGGGCGTCCTACGAGCAGTACTTC
CASSPFQGASYEQYF
>NA|NA|TRBV5-1|TRBJ2-7
TGCGCCAGCAGCCAGGTCCACAGGGTTGACGAGCAGTACTTC
CASSQVHRVDEQYF
>TRBD2|NA|TRBV30|TRBJ2-3
TGTGCCTGGGGACTAGCGGGGCCGGGGGGAGATACGCAGTATTTT
CAWGLAGPGGDTQYF
>NA|NA|TRBV9|TRBJ2-7
TGTGCCAGCAGCATCAACTCGGAAGAATTAGAGCAGTACTTC
CASSINSEELEQYF
>TRBD2|NA|TRBV27|TRBJ2-5
TGTGCCAGCAGTCTAGGGACTAGGCCCGGGGAGACCCAGTACTTC
CASSLGTRPGETQYF
>NA|few|TRBV2|TRBJ1-5
TGTGCCAGCGGACAACCAGGGGCGAATCAGCCCCAGCATTTT
CASGQPGANQPQHF
>NA|NA|TRBV5-1|TRBJ2-7
TGCGCCAGCAGCTTGGCCGATAAGGCAATCTCCTACGAGCAGTACTTC
CASSLADKAISYEQYF
>NA|NA|TRBV19|TRBJ1-2
TGTGCCAGTAGTATCCCCCATGCGGTTTATGGCTACACCTTC
CASSIPHAVYGYTF
>NA|once|TRBV30|TRBJ1-5
TGTGCCTGGAGTGTGGGGAATAGCAATCAGCCCCAGCATTTT
CAWSVGNSNQPQHF
>NA|few|TRBV7-2|TRBJ1-6
TGTGCCAGCAGCTTAGAACTCGCAGCAAATAATTCACCCCTCCACTTT
CASSLELAANNSPLHF
>NA|NA|TRBV6-6|TRBJ2-2
TGTGCTGGGGCAGGTACCAACACCGGGGAGCTGTTTTTT
CAGAGTNTGELFF
>TRBD2|NA|TRBV27|TRBJ2-2
TGTGCCAGCAGCGAAGCGGGGGGAGGAACCGGGGAGCTGTTTTTT
CASSEAGGGTGELFF
>NA|NA|TRBV6-6|TRBJ2-5
TGTGCCAGCAGTGCTCAGGAGGGGGAGACCCAGTACTTC
CASSAQEGETQYF
>TRBD1|few|TRBV5-6|TRBJ2-2
TGTGCCAGCAGCGGAGGGACAGGGAAACCTCCAACCGGGGAGCTGTTTTTT
CASSGGTGKPPTGELFF
>NA|NA|TRBV30|TRBJ1-1
TGTGCCTGGAGTCGAATCATGAACACTGAAGCTTTCTTT
CAWSRIMNTEAFF
>TRBD2|once|TRBV29-1|TRBJ2-3
TGCAGCGTTGAAGGGACTAGCGGAATAACAGATACGCAGTATTTT
CSVEGTSGITDTQYF
>NA|NA|TRBV6-1|TRBJ2-1
TGTGCCAGCAGTGAGGTGGGGCGGGAGCAGTTCTTC
CASSEVGREQFF
>NA|NA|TRBV27|TRBJ1-2
TGTGCCAGCAGTTTTCGGGCTAACTATGGCTACACCTTC
CASSFRANYGYTF
>NA|few|TRBV29-1|TRBJ1-2
TGCAGCGTTGATAACTATGGCTACACCTTC
CSVDNYGYTF
>TRBD1|NA|TRBV2|TRBJ1-1
TGTGCCAGCAGCTTTAACCGACAGGGAATGAACACTGAAGCTTTCTTT
CASSFNRQGMNTEAFF
>TRBD1|NA|TRBV13|TRBJ1-2
TGTGCCAGCAGGCCTACAGGGGGCCAAAACTATGGCTACACCTTC
CASRPTGGQNYGYTF
>NA|NA|TRBV2|TRBJ2-7
TGTGCCAGCGGGGGGCTGTACGAGCAGTACTTC
CASGGLYEQYF